Listed below are T cell receptor beta chains from one sample, sequenced in a study of blood T cell repertoires in COVID-19. Method: immunoSEQ multiplex PCR; TCRdb's copy keeps in-frame clones and lacks some. The repertoire holds about 90,000 clones, more than 70% seen once, with around 2.8% in the top ten. Sequences were obtained from peripheral blood. The source of these receptors is a man aged 50 to 60 with COVID-19, enrolled during active disease. Each CDR3 is given with its conserved first and last residue. A D gene is named only where the DNA matches it firmly. The listing skips clone size in some rows; elsewhere it reads once, few, many or a size class.

d_gene	abundance	v_gene	j_gene	CDR3aa	CDR3nt
.	.	TRBV9	TRBJ2-5	CASSVNQETQYF	TGTGCCAGCAGCGTTAACCAAGAGACCCAGTACTTC
.	.	TRBV7-9	TRBJ2-5	CASSLATGQQETQYF	TGTGCCAGCAGCTTAGCCACAGGTCAACAAGAGACCCAGTACTTC
.	.	TRBV4-3	TRBJ1-6	CASSQDLYTPLHF	TGCGCCAGCAGCCAAGACCTTTATACACCCCTCCACTTT
.	.	TRBV19	TRBJ1-5	CASSRNRDQPQHF	TGTGCCAGTAGTAGGAACAGGGATCAGCCCCAGCATTTT
.	.	TRBV5-8	TRBJ2-2	CASTFYPQLGTGELFF	TGTGCCAGCACCTTTTACCCCCAACTAGGGACCGGGGAGCTGTTTTTT
TRBD1	.	TRBV6-5	TRBJ1-2	CASTPGTGRYGYTF	TGTGCCAGCACCCCCGGGACAGGGCGTTATGGCTACACCTTC
TRBD1	.	TRBV4-1	TRBJ1-1	CASSQGGQGIDAFF	TGCGCCAGCAGCCAAGGGGGACAGGGAATTGACGCTTTCTTT
TRBD1	once	TRBV12-3/TRBV12-4	TRBJ1-1	CASKGTGMTEAFF	TGTGCCAGCAAAGGGACAGGGATGACTGAAGCTTTCTTT
.	once	TRBV25-1	TRBJ2-1	CASSDARGQYNEQFF	TGTGCCAGCAGTGATGCGAGGGGACAATACAATGAGCAGTTCTTC
.	.	TRBV6-2/TRBV6-3	TRBJ1-2	CASSYSNIYYGYTF	TGTGCCAGCAGTTACTCGAACATTTACTATGGCTACACCTTC
TRBD1	.	TRBV2	TRBJ1-1	CASSRFGTGGEYTEAFF	TGTGCCAGCAGTCGGTTCGGGACAGGGGGCGAGTACACTGAAGCTTTCTTT
.	.	TRBV30	TRBJ1-1	CAWRPLGATEAFF	TGTGCCTGGAGACCTTTGGGGGCCACTGAAGCTTTCTTT
TRBD1	.	TRBV4-1	TRBJ2-7	CASSQEGDRGGYEQYF	TGCGCCAGCAGCCAAGAGGGAGACAGGGGAGGTTACGAGCAGTACTTC
TRBD2	.	TRBV24-1	TRBJ2-3	CATSDTERGAYTDTQYF	TGTGCCACCAGTGACACCGAGCGGGGGGCCTACACAGATACGCAGTATTTT
.	.	TRBV7-2	TRBJ1-4	CASSLAHGSILIF	TGTGCCAGCAGCTTAGCTCATGGCAGCATACTAATTTTT
.	.	TRBV5-4	TRBJ1-2	CASSLDLRSYGYTF	TGTGCCAGCAGCTTGGATCTCAGAAGCTATGGCTACACCTTC
TRBD1	.	TRBV6-5	TRBJ1-1	CASSVTGGDTEAFF	TGTGCCAGCAGCGTAACAGGGGGGGACACTGAAGCTTTCTTT
.	.	TRBV13	TRBJ2-7	CASSLGRQLYEQYF	TGTGCCAGCAGCTTAGGACGACAGCTTTACGAGCAGTACTTC
TRBD1	.	TRBV6-5	TRBJ2-2	CASSYQGASGELFF	TGTGCCAGCAGTTACCAGGGGGCATCCGGGGAGCTGTTTTTT
.	.	TRBV12-3/TRBV12-4	TRBJ1-4	CASSSGLGEKLFF	TGTGCCAGCAGTTCGGGACTGGGTGAAAAACTGTTTTTT
TRBD2	.	TRBV3-1/TRBV3-2	TRBJ2-7	CASSQRRGASGEQYF	TGTGCCAGCAGCCAAAGGCGGGGGGCCTCCGGCGAGCAGTACTTC
TRBD1	.	TRBV27	TRBJ1-2	CASTKYGTEYGYTF	TGTGCCAGCACCAAATACGGGACAGAGTACGGCTACACCTTC
.	.	TRBV6-2/TRBV6-3	TRBJ2-1	CASSSRGDLRNEQFF	TGTGCCAGCAGTTCCCGCGGGGATCTTCGCAATGAGCAGTTCTTC
TRBD2	.	TRBV28	TRBJ2-1	CASILAESSYNEQFF	TGTGCCAGCATCCTAGCGGAGAGCTCCTACAATGAGCAGTTCTTC
.	.	TRBV7-7	TRBJ2-4	CASSRSGLAKNIQYF	TGTGCTAGCAGCCGGTCGGGGTTGGCCAAAAACATTCAGTACTTC
.	once	TRBV9	TRBJ2-5	CASSAGQIQETQYF	TGTGCCAGCAGCGCCGGACAGATCCAAGAGACCCAGTACTTC
TRBD1	.	TRBV6-5	TRBJ1-2	CASRGQGTYGYTF	TGTGCCAGCCGAGGACAGGGAACCTATGGCTACACCTTC
TRBD2	.	TRBV3-1/TRBV3-2	TRBJ2-7	CASSRDYSLGEQYF	TGTGCCAGCAGCCGGGACTATAGTTTGGGCGAGCAGTACTTC
TRBD2	few	TRBV18	TRBJ2-1	CASSPLNGLAGVEQFF	TGTGCCAGCTCACCACTGAACGGACTAGCGGGGGTTGAGCAGTTCTTC
TRBD1	.	TRBV2	TRBJ1-4	CASRRDRAEKLFF	TGTGCCAGCAGAAGGGACAGGGCTGAAAAACTGTTTTTT
.	once	TRBV20-1	TRBJ2-3	CSASRGALTDTQYF	TGCAGTGCAAGTCGGGGGGCCCTCACAGATACGCAGTATTTT
.	.	TRBV7-8	TRBJ1-1	CASSLEGGGTEAFF	TGTGCCAGCAGCCTTGAGGGGGGGGGAACTGAAGCTTTCTTT
TRBD2	.	TRBV3-1/TRBV3-2	TRBJ2-7	CASSLAGEIYEQYF	TGTGCCAGCAGCCTAGCGGGGGAGATCTACGAGCAGTACTTC
.	.	TRBV5-1	TRBJ1-1	CASSTSPGTVNTEAFF	TGCGCCAGCAGCACAAGCCCCGGGACTGTGAACACTGAAGCTTTCTTT
.	.	TRBV2	TRBJ2-2	CASRAPVAGRGTGELFF	TGTGCCAGCAGGGCCCCCGTGGCGGGGCGAGGCACCGGGGAGCTGTTTTTT
TRBD1	.	TRBV5-1	TRBJ1-2	CASSLQGEANYGYTF	TGCGCCAGCAGCTTGCAGGGGGAAGCTAACTATGGCTACACCTTC
TRBD2	.	TRBV5-1	TRBJ2-2	CASSPLGGASENTGELFF	TGCGCCAGCAGCCCCCTCGGGGGGGCCTCCGAGAACACCGGGGAGCTGTTTTTT
TRBD1	.	TRBV5-1	TRBJ1-1	CASSQGGQTEAFF	TGCGCCAGCAGCCAGGGGGGACAAACTGAAGCTTTCTTT
.	.	TRBV7-9	TRBJ2-7	CASSLEGGLPMTF	TGTGCCAGCAGCTTAGAGGGAGGTCTACCGATGACGTTC
.	.	TRBV9	TRBJ2-5	CASSVVGGETQYF	TGTGCCAGCAGCGTAGTTGGCGGGGAGACCCAGTACTTC
.	.	TRBV24-1	TRBJ2-3	CAIGQRTDTQYF	TGTGCCATAGGACAACGCACAGATACGCAGTATTTT
TRBD2	.	TRBV4-2	TRBJ2-1	CASSQDWTSVSSYNEQFF	TGTGCCAGCAGCCAAGATTGGACTAGCGTATCCTCCTACAATGAGCAGTTCTTC
.	.	TRBV30	TRBJ2-1	CAWSPYRNEQFF	TGTGCCTGGAGCCCGTATCGCAATGAGCAGTTCTTC
.	.	TRBV6-5	TRBJ1-4	CASSYNQGSNEKLFF	TGTGCCAGCAGTTACAACCAGGGATCTAATGAAAAACTGTTTTTT
TRBD1	.	TRBV11-2	TRBJ1-2	CASSTIVDRVGNGYTF	TGTGCCAGCAGCACAATCGTGGACAGGGTAGGGAATGGCTACACCTTC
TRBD1	.	TRBV9	TRBJ2-1	CASSLYRGFYNEQFF	TGTGCCAGCAGCTTATACAGGGGTTTCTACAATGAGCAGTTCTTC
TRBD2	.	TRBV7-2	TRBJ2-1	CASSLDAGAYNEQFF	TGTGCCAGCAGCTTAGATGCGGGGGCCTACAATGAGCAGTTCTTC
.	few	TRBV24-1	TRBJ2-3	CATSDHQGHGTQYF	TGTGCCACCAGTGATCACCAGGGTCACGGTACGCAGTATTTT
TRBD1	.	TRBV4-1	TRBJ2-7	CASSHTGQGAMYEQYF	TGCGCCAGCAGCCACACCGGACAGGGGGCTATGTACGAGCAGTACTTC
TRBD1	.	TRBV7-9	TRBJ1-6	CASSNTGTANSPLHF	TGTGCCAGCAGCAATACCGGGACAGCAAATTCACCCCTCCACTTT
TRBD2	.	TRBV5-1	TRBJ2-3	CASSSASGGRTDTQYF	TGCGCCAGCAGCTCGGCCTCGGGGGGGAGGACAGATACGCAGTATTTT
.	.	TRBV6-1	TRBJ1-1	CASSGAELKGRPEAFF	TGTGCCAGCAGTGGAGCTGAGTTGAAGGGGAGGCCTGAAGCTTTCTTT
.	.	TRBV30	TRBJ1-3	CACGTASGNTIYF	TGTGCCTGCGGGACTGCCTCTGGAAACACCATATATTTT
.	once	TRBV19	TRBJ1-1	CASSIRVMNTEAFF	TGTGCCAGTAGTATCAGGGTAATGAACACTGAAGCTTTCTTT
.	.	TRBV5-6	TRBJ1-3	CASSPSLGNTIYF	TGTGCCAGCAGCCCATCATTGGGAAACACCATATATTTT
TRBD2	.	TRBV4-2	TRBJ2-3	CASSQDPAGGQDTQYF	TGTGCCAGCAGCCAAGATCCCGCGGGGGGGCAAGATACGCAGTATTTT
.	.	TRBV10-2	TRBJ1-6	CASSPPRSALHF	TGCGCCAGCAGTCCCCCACGGTCGGCCCTCCACTTT
TRBD1	few	TRBV30	TRBJ1-3	CAWDRGGNTIYF	TGTGCCTGGGACAGGGGTGGAAACACCATATATTTT
.	.	TRBV5-5	TRBJ1-1	CASSLLRVVVNTEAFF	TGTGCCAGCAGCTTGCTCAGGGTAGTAGTGAACACTGAAGCTTTCTTT
TRBD1	.	TRBV18	TRBJ2-1	CASSRQGVSYNEQFF	TGTGCCAGCTCACGACAGGGGGTGTCCTACAATGAGCAGTTCTTC